This T cell receptor beta chain is drawn from a study of cytomegalovirus exposure and HLA in healthy donors. Points from the study as a whole: From TCR beta sequences, most subjects' HLA-A and HLA-B alleles were reportedly predicted accurately. According to a later analysis, donors in an Asian-associated ancestry cluster reportedly had fewer N-insertions than the approximately 670-donor mean. Roughly even sequencing depth across donors was the assumption behind the presence/absence analyses.

Concerning this clone itself: The antigen remains unidentified.

CDR3 length: 17 residues. The junction had 7 bases not matched to a gene; V was cut back by 5 bases and J by 3 bases. Looked up from germline, CDR1 is SGHAT and CDR2 is FQNNGV. The PCR made use of 60 Vbeta and 13 Jbeta primers. In the study's own analysis: In a later analysis, 80 million to 100 million unique TCR beta chains included roughly 11 million shared by two or more donors. The method was immunoSEQ multiplex PCR; TCRdb's version includes in-frame clones alone and lacks a portion of them. For V, J and clone size, that table is used; D and trimming come from the DNA. The data show about 130,000 clones, roughly three quarters seen once.

Sample: PBMCs. This chain uses TRBV11-2 with TRBJ2-3; 14 bases match TRBD2. The sequence derives from a woman between 35 and 50 years old in good health and CMV-seronegative. CDR3 amino acids: CASSLRLAGGPTDTQYF. The CDR3 nucleotides are TGTGCCAGCAGCCTTAGACTAGCGGGGGGGCCAACAGATACGCAGTATTTT.